This T cell receptor (beta chain) was sequenced in a study of blood T cells in healthy people across ages. Primed by a sample-barcoded 5' primer and a J-beta primer mix, a second PCR proceeded for 7 to 11 cycles. Via MiXCR, TCRdb re-called the 5' RACE reads, giving one row per CDR3 protein. The table records about 780,000 distinct CDR3 sequences, roughly 24% of them present only once. V was cut by 8 bases and J by 6 bases, with 25 bases left in between. The V gene's germline CDR1 is MDHEN and CDR2 SYDVKM. This CDR3 comprises 16 residues. Separately, the same data were catalogued under a study of T cells of mothers and their children.

Material for sequencing was blood. The chain carries TRBV28 and TRBJ1-1, with D perhaps matching TRBD1 (6 bases). This sequence originates from a boy younger than 18 in good health. The DNA for the CDR3 is TGTGCCAGCTTTAAGCGCGTCGGGGGCCTCATTGCTGAAGCTTTCTTT. It translates to CASFKRVGGLIAEAFF.